A single sample gave rise to the 27 T cell receptor beta chains below, sequenced in a study of blood T cell repertoires in COVID-19. Repertoires were generated with immunoSEQ multiplex PCR, while TCRdb's copy carries only in-frame clones and drops some. The sample contains fewer than 75,000 clones, roughly nine tenths of which appear only once. Sequenced material: peripheral blood. Receptors originate from a man aged 45-65 years with active COVID-19.

This clone occurred once. The chain uses TRBV7-3 and TRBJ1-1, with D tentatively TRBD1 (6 bases). CDR3 size: 14 residues. The germline gives CDR1 SGHTA, CDR2 FQGTGA. Trimming shortened V by 5 bases and J by 4 bases, and 14 bases separated the two germline ends. The CDR3 is CASSTTGPGTEAFF. The CDR3 coding sequence is TGTGCCAGCAGCACCACAGGGCCCGGCACTGAAGCTTTCTTT.

The chain links TRBV28 to TRBJ2-7; possible D gene TRBD2, 7 bases. Germline CDR1 reads MDHEN; CDR2 reads SYDVKM. V was trimmed by 4 bases and J by 5 bases, leaving 21 bases between them. This CDR3 has 16 amino acids. The CDR3 region has the DNA TGTGCCAGCAGTTACGTGAGGTGGGGAGGGGGTGACGAGCAGTACTTC. Protein sequence: CASSYVRWGGGDEQYF.

The chain carries TRBV4-2 and TRBJ2-2; 10 bases fit TRBD2. With V trimmed by 3 bases and J by 3 bases, 4 bases remained unmatched. The CDR3 sequence is 16 residues long. Germline V lookup: CDR1 LGHNA, CDR2 YNFKEQ. DNA for the CDR3: TGTGCCAGCAGCCACCTCCTAGCGGGAGACACCGGGGAGCTGTTTTTT. It yields the protein CASSHLLAGDTGELFF.

This chain connects TRBV7-3 to TRBJ1-2; 12 bases map to TRBD1. The CDR3 totals 16 residues. The V gene end was trimmed by 4 bases and the J gene end by 8 bases; junction bases not matched to a gene: 11. From germline, CDR1 is SGHTA and CDR2 FQGTGA. The CDR3 is CASSSSPGTGGAGYTF. The CDR3 bases are TGTGCCAGCAGCTCTTCGCCGGGGACAGGGGGCGCGGGCTACACCTTC.

The chain joins TRBV7-3 to TRBJ1-2; tentatively, D is TRBD1 (6 bases). This CDR3 contains 14 residues. Germline V gene lookup returns CDR1 SGHTA and CDR2 FQGTGA. The germline V and J ends were trimmed by 5 bases and 8 bases, with 18 bases remaining between them. CDR3: CASSPAGGASGYTF. CDR3 DNA: TGTGCCAGCAGCCCGGCCGGGGGGGCAAGCGGCTACACCTTC.

The J gene is TRBJ1-5, the V gene TRBV24-1; D uncertain. This CDR3 has 13 residues. From germline, CDR1 is KGHDR and CDR2 SFDVKD. V was shortened by 2 bases and J by 7 bases, with 8 bases between the two germline ends. The CDR3 spells CATSDSGYQPQHF. The CDR3 DNA reads TGTGCCACCAGTGATTCCGGTTACCAGCCCCAGCATTTT.

This sequence joins TRBV6-2 or TRBV6-3 and TRBJ2-1; 9 nucleotides line up with TRBD2. Germline CDR1 MNHEY, CDR2 SVGEGT. This CDR3 comprises 16 residues. V lost 2 bases, J lost 5 bases, and 7 bases stayed unmatched. CDR3 in amino acids: CASSYVTSGRNNEQFF. The CDR3 region has the DNA TGTGCCAGCAGTTACGTGACTAGCGGAAGAAACAATGAGCAGTTCTTC.

The V and J genes are TRBV5-4 and TRBJ2-1, with 7 bases matching TRBD1. Looked up from germline, CDR1 is SGHNT and CDR2 is YYREEE (reference sequence). V lost 4 bases and J lost 8; bases outside the gene matches: 6. The CDR3 runs to 13 residues. CDR3 residues: CASSKTGIHEQFF. The CDR3 nucleotides are TGTGCCAGCAGCAAGACAGGGATCCATGAGCAGTTCTTC.

As DNA, the CDR3 is TGTGCCAGCAGCTTAGTTACGGGGGGACGTAGCACAGATACGCAGTATTTT. As protein: CASSLVTGGRSTDTQYF. The V call is TRBV7-2, the J call TRBJ2-3, with 7 nucleotides matching TRBD2. The CDR3 covers 17 residues. The V gene's germline CDR1 is SGHTA and CDR2 FQGNSA. V lost 1 base and J lost 0; bases outside the gene matches: 7.

The V call is TRBV10-3, the J call TRBJ1-6, with unresolved D. The CDR3 contains 15 residues. Trimming removed 3 bases at V and 7 bases at J, with 13 bases between. Germline lookup yields CDR1 ENHRY and CDR2 SYGVKD. The CDR3 coding sequence is TGTGCCATCAGTGACGTGGGAGCAGCGAATTCACCCCTCCACTTT. This translates into CAISDVGAANSPLHF.

This chain links TRBV6-5 with TRBJ1-1; D may be TRBD1 (5 bases). This CDR3 spans 13 amino acids. Germline loops: CDR1 MNHEY, CDR2 SVGAGI. Trimming removed 7 bases from V and 5 bases from J, with 14 bases in between. The DNA for the CDR3 is TGTGCCAGCAACCAGGGCGGTGGGACTGAAGCTTTCTTT. Translating gives CASNQGGGTEAFF.

The rearrangement links TRBV27 to TRBJ1-5; 9 nucleotides agree with TRBD1. The CDR3 extends over 14 amino acids. Losses at the gene ends were 2 bases for V and 7 bases for J; bases not matched to a gene: 3. CDR1 is MNHEY, CDR2 SMNVEV, per germline (reference sequence). DNA of the CDR3: TGTGCCAGCAGTTTAGGGACAGGGAGCCAGCCCCAGCATTTT. Protein sequence: CASSLGTGSQPQHF.

The chain joins TRBV3-1 (or the pseudogene TRBV3-2) to TRBJ2-3, with D tentatively TRBD2 (5 bases). Germline lookup yields CDR1 LGHDT and CDR2 YNNKEL (reference sequence). The V end was cut by 4 bases, the J end by 5 bases, with 19 bases between. There are 16 residues in the CDR3. CDR3 sequence reads: CASSRSTRGSQDTQYF. The CDR3 coding sequence is TGTGCCAGCAGCCGAAGTACAAGAGGGAGTCAAGATACGCAGTATTTT.

Only a few counts were recorded for this clone. The rearrangement links TRBV9 to TRBJ2-1; TRBD2 aligns across 13 bases. The CDR3 spans 17 residues. Germline lookup yields CDR1 SGDLS and CDR2 YYNGEE. Trimming removed 2 bases from V and 9 bases from J; junction bases left unmatched: 11. This chain's CDR3 is CASSVTSGTSGTGEQFF. CDR3 DNA: TGTGCCAGCAGCGTTACCTCCGGGACTAGCGGGACGGGTGAGCAGTTCTTC.

J is TRBJ2-5 and V is TRBV7-2, with 11 bases that match TRBD2. This CDR3 has 16 amino acids. Germline V gene lookup returns CDR1 SGHTA and CDR2 FQGNSA. With 5 bases clipped from V and 1 base from J, the junction kept 6 bases outside the gene matches. Written as DNA, the CDR3 is TGTGCCAGCAGCCCGAGGACTAGCGGGCGCCAAGAGACCCAGTACTTC. Translating it yields CASSPRTSGRQETQYF.

This clone was detected only a few times. CDR3 coding DNA: TGTGCCACCAGCACAGGGACTAGCGTTACCTACGAGCAGTACTTC. Translated: CATSTGTSVTYEQYF. The rearrangement links TRBV15 to TRBJ2-7; 10 bases match TRBD2. The trim removed 4 bases at V and 2 bases at J, leaving 5 bases unmatched. Germline assignment: CDR1 LNHNV and CDR2 YYDKDF (reference sequence). This CDR3 is built from 15 residues.

V usage is TRBV6-2 or TRBV6-3 and J usage is TRBJ2-7; 12 bases fit TRBD2. The CDR3 length is 16 residues. Trimming took 4 bases from V and 0 from J; bases not matched to a gene: 4. The germline CDR1 and CDR2 sequences are MNHEY and SVGEGT. In nucleotides, the CDR3 is TGTGCCAGCAGTTGGACTAGCGGGACGAGCTCCTACGAGCAGTACTTC. It specifies CASSWTSGTSSYEQYF.

Many counts were recorded for this clone. The CDR3 bases are TGTGCCACCAGGGGACCGGGACTAGGAGGTGATGAGCAGTTCTTC. It translates to CATRGPGLGGDEQFF. The V and J genes are TRBV24-1 and TRBJ2-1, with 8 bases lining up with TRBD2. The CDR3 runs 15 residues. Looked up from germline, CDR1 is KGHDR and CDR2 is SFDVKD. Germline trimming cut 7 bases from V and 8 bases from J; bases unmatched to any gene: 12.

The V call is TRBV5-1, the J call TRBJ1-1; D remains unclear. Trimming removed 4 bases from V and 3 bases from J, with 13 bases in between. The CDR3 spans 14 residues. From germline, CDR1 is SGHRS and CDR2 YFSETQ. The CDR3, as DNA: TGCGCCAGCAGCCTAGTCTCTTCCGACACTGAAGCTTTCTTT. It codes for CASSLVSSDTEAFF.

J is TRBJ1-1 and V is TRBV10-3; TRBD1 agrees at 9 bases. V lost 6 bases to trimming and J lost 3 bases; unmatched junction nucleotides: 8. Germline V gives CDR1 ENHRY, CDR2 SYGVKD. This CDR3 has 15 residues. The CDR3 is CAISEQGAGDTEAFF. In DNA form, the CDR3 reads TGTGCCATCAGCGAACAGGGGGCGGGGGACACTGAAGCTTTCTTT.

The rearrangement uses TRBV12-3 or TRBV12-4 and TRBJ1-3; the D is unclear. This CDR3 has 13 amino acids. With 4 bases removed from V and 7 bases from J, the gap between germline ends came to 11 bases. Here the CDR3 reads CASSSRPGNTIYF. The CDR3 DNA reads TGTGCCAGCAGTTCCCGGCCGGGGAACACCATATATTTT.

This chain connects TRBV15 to TRBJ2-2; D gene uncertain. The V gene's germline CDR1 is LNHNV and CDR2 YYDKDF (reference sequence). The CDR3 has 15 amino acids. V lost 1 base and J 1 base, leaving 7 bases between the germline ends. CDR3 DNA sequence: TGTGCCACCAGCAGAGGCGACAAGAACACCGGGGAGCTGTTTTTT. It yields the protein CATSRGDKNTGELFF.

The chain links TRBV5-1 to TRBJ2-5; maybe TRBD1 (6 bases). Trimming stripped 2 bases from V and 2 bases from J, with 10 bases between. Looked up from germline, CDR1 is SGHRS and CDR2 is YFSETQ. CDR3 length: 14 residues. CDR3 in amino acids: CASSFTRGQETQYF. CDR3 nucleotide sequence: TGCGCCAGCAGCTTTACTAGGGGGCAAGAGACCCAGTACTTC.

This clone was detected only a few times. The V call is TRBV19, the J call TRBJ1-3; 7 bases are shared with TRBD1. Germline V gene data show CDR1 as LNHDA and CDR2 as SQIVND (reference sequence). J was trimmed by 0 bases and V by 7 bases; bases with no gene match: 9. This CDR3 has 16 amino acids. CDR3 sequence reads: CASKTGDSSSGNTIYF. The CDR3 bases are TGTGCCAGTAAGACCGGGGACAGCTCCTCTGGAAACACCATATATTTT.

The V and J genes are TRBV18 and TRBJ2-1; 7 nucleotides match TRBD1. J lost 1 base, V lost 5 bases, and 5 bases had no gene match. CDR3 size: 15 residues. CDR1 and CDR2 from the germline V gene are KGHSH and LQKENI. CDR3 coding DNA: TGTGCCAGCTCAAATGGGGACAGATCCTACAATGAGCAGTTCTTC. Translated, it gives CASSNGDRSYNEQFF.

The genes are TRBV12-3 or TRBV12-4 and TRBJ1-5; the D is unclear. The CDR3 loop spans 13 amino acids. Trimming pared 6 bases from V and 1 base from J, leaving 7 bases between. In DNA, the CDR3 is TGTGCCAGCAGATCCTACAGCAATCAGCCCCAGCATTTT. This translates into CASRSYSNQPQHF.

The genes are TRBV9 and TRBJ2-1; 7 positions agree with TRBD1. The CDR3 extends over 17 amino acids. In germline, CDR1 is SGDLS, CDR2 YYNGEE. The trim removed 4 bases at V and 3 bases at J, leaving 13 bases unmatched. The CDR3 nucleotides read TGTGCCAGCAGCCCCGGAGGACCGGGACAGCACTACAATGAGCAGTTCTTC. This translates into CASSPGGPGQHYNEQFF.